These T cell receptor beta chains were read from a single sample in a study of shared clonotypes between healthy human individuals. Clones were read by immunoSEQ multiplex PCR, and TCRdb kept only the in-frame ones, dropping some. This repertoire shows 2,100,000 or so clones, under 97% found once; its top ten account for 0.1% to 0.15%. Sample: naive CD4+ T cells sorted from blood. The receptors originated from a man younger than 30 in good health. Each CDR3 is given with its conserved first and last residue. D genes are given only for firm matches. Only part of the rows carry a size: once, few, many, or a class if the clone is expanded.

TRBV28	.	TRBJ2-1	.	TGTGCCAGCAGTTTGGGGGGTGGGTACAATGAGCAGTTCTTC	CASSLGGGYNEQFF
TRBV27	.	TRBJ2-5	.	TGTGCCAGCAGTCCCCCCCTACAAGAGACCCAGTACTTC	CASSPPLQETQYF
TRBV6-1	once	TRBJ2-7	TRBD2	TGTGCCAGCAGTGAAAGGGCTAGCGGAGTCTACGAGCAGTACTTC	CASSERASGVYEQYF
TRBV6-5	.	TRBJ1-2	TRBD1	TGTGCCAGCAGTACAGGGGGGGGTGGCTACACCTTC	CASSTGGGGYTF
TRBV5-1	.	TRBJ1-1	TRBD1	TGCGCCAGCAGCCCGACAGGGGGTAGCACTGAAGCTTTCTTT	CASSPTGGSTEAFF
TRBV2	.	TRBJ1-2	.	TGTGCCAGCAGTGAAAGGGGGTGGGGAGTGGGCCTCAACTATGGCTACACCTTC	CASSERGWGVGLNYGYTF
TRBV6-5	once	TRBJ2-3	.	TGTGCCAGCAGTGTCTCAGATACGCAGTATTTT	CASSVSDTQYF
TRBV29-1	.	TRBJ1-1	.	TGCAGCGCTTTAACGGTAGGGAACACTGAAGCTTTCTTT	CSALTVGNTEAFF
TRBV2	.	TRBJ2-7	TRBD2	TGTGCCAGCAGATTGGGGACTAGCGGGAACGAGCAGTACTTC	CASRLGTSGNEQYF
TRBV7-9	.	TRBJ2-1	.	TGTGCCAGCAGTTCGGACAGCAGCTCCTACAATGAGCAGTTCTTC	CASSSDSSSYNEQFF
TRBV4-3	.	TRBJ2-1	.	TGCGCCAGCAGCCAGGGGGGAAACTACAATGAGCAGTTCTTC	CASSQGGNYNEQFF
TRBV5-4	once	TRBJ2-3	.	TGTGCCAGCAGCTTGGGGGGAGCAGGTACAGATACGCAGTATTTT	CASSLGGAGTDTQYF
TRBV7-2	.	TRBJ2-1	.	TGTGCCAGCAGTGGGGGCCGGAGCTCCTACAATGAGCAGTTCTTC	CASSGGRSSYNEQFF
TRBV30	few	TRBJ1-6	.	TGTGCCTGGAGTGTACTAAGGGTGGTCTATAATTCACCCCTCCACTTT	CAWSVLRVVYNSPLHF
TRBV28	.	TRBJ1-4	.	TGTGCCAGCAGGCCAAGCGGGGGATTTAATGAAAAACTGTTTTTT	CASRPSGGFNEKLFF
TRBV6-1	.	TRBJ2-7	TRBD1	TGTGCCAGCAGTGATCGGGACAGGCTATCCTACGAGCAGTACTTC	CASSDRDRLSYEQYF
TRBV27	.	TRBJ1-6	.	TGTGCCAGCACGGGAGGTAATTCACCCCTCCACTTT	CASTGGNSPLHF
TRBV6-5	.	TRBJ1-3	.	TGTGCCAGCAGTTACCCAAGGTCCACCATATATTTT	CASSYPRSTIYF
TRBV5-6	.	TRBJ1-1	TRBD1	TGTGCCAGCAGCTTGGGGCTGAGGGACAGGGCCTTAACTGAAGCTTTCTTT	CASSLGLRDRALTEAFF
TRBV2	.	TRBJ1-3	.	TGTGCCAGCAGGGGGACACCAAGCTCTGGAAACACCATATATTTT	CASRGTPSSGNTIYF
TRBV19	.	TRBJ2-3	TRBD2	TGTGCCATCAAGACTAGCGGTAGCACAGATACGCAGTATTTT	CAIKTSGSTDTQYF
TRBV6-4	.	TRBJ1-4	TRBD1	TGTGCCAGCAGCATCACAGGGGGGACTAATGAAAAACTGTTTTTT	CASSITGGTNEKLFF
TRBV27	.	TRBJ2-6	.	TGTGCCAGCAGTCCTGTCGCCTCTGGGGCCAACGTCCTGACTTTC	CASSPVASGANVLTF
TRBV10-1	.	TRBJ2-1	TRBD2	TGCGCCAGCAGTGAGGCAAGGTCGGGGGGCTACAATGAGCAGTTCTTC	CASSEARSGGYNEQFF
TRBV10-2	.	TRBJ2-7	.	TGCGCCACTTTCTCCTACGAGCAGTACTTC	CATFSYEQYF
TRBV11-2	.	TRBJ2-7	.	TGTGCCAGCAGCTTTGACAGCTACGAGCAGTACTTC	CASSFDSYEQYF
TRBV27	.	TRBJ2-3	TRBD1	TGTGCCAGTCCTCCGGGACAGGGACGCTTTAAAGATACGCAGTATTTT	CASPPGQGRFKDTQYF
TRBV6-5	.	TRBJ1-6	.	TGTGCCAGCAGTTACTCGCGGAGCTCCTATAATTCACCCCTCCACTTT	CASSYSRSSYNSPLHF
TRBV18	.	TRBJ1-1	.	TGTGCCAGCTCACTTCAATGGGGGGTCAGAGACACTGAAGCTTTCTTT	CASSLQWGVRDTEAFF
TRBV5-1	.	TRBJ2-3	TRBD2	TGCGCCAGCAGCTTGGGGGGTAGCGGGAGCTCAGATACGCAGTATTTT	CASSLGGSGSSDTQYF
TRBV4-1	.	TRBJ2-2	TRBD2	TGCGCCAGCAGCCAACCTGGACTAGCCGGGGCCGGGGAGCTGTTTTTT	CASSQPGLAGAGELFF
TRBV7-2	.	TRBJ1-2	.	TGTGCCAGCAGCTTCGACAGTAACTATGGCTACACCTTC	CASSFDSNYGYTF
TRBV10-3	.	TRBJ1-5	.	TGTGCCATCAGTGAGGGCAACGTCTATAGCAATCAGCCCCAGCATTTT	CAISEGNVYSNQPQHF
TRBV10-3	.	TRBJ2-1	.	TGTGCCATCTCCCCGACGGCTGGCAATGAGCAGTTCTTC	CAISPTAGNEQFF
TRBV29-1	.	TRBJ2-2	.	TGCAGCGTTGAAGACGGGCAGGGCGGAACCGGGGAGCTGTTTTTT	CSVEDGQGGTGELFF
TRBV5-1	once	TRBJ2-5	.	TGCGCCAGCAGCTTGGCCCCAAGCGGAGAGACCCAGTACTTC	CASSLAPSGETQYF
TRBV7-3	.	TRBJ1-3	.	TGTGCCAGCAGCCCAGGCGGGTCTGGAAACACCATATATTTT	CASSPGGSGNTIYF
TRBV30	.	TRBJ1-1	.	TGTGCCTGGAGGCCCAGAGCGAACACTGAAGCTTTCTTT	CAWRPRANTEAFF
TRBV18	.	TRBJ1-4	TRBD1	TGTGCCAGCTCACTGAACAGGGGACCTAATGAAAAACTGTTTTTT	CASSLNRGPNEKLFF
TRBV10-3	once	TRBJ2-1	.	TGTGCCATCAACGGGGGGCTGGATGAGCAGTTCTTC	CAINGGLDEQFF
TRBV6-5	.	TRBJ2-5	TRBD1	TGTGCCAGCAGTTACCGAGGGACAGGGTGGGAAGAGACCCAGTACTTC	CASSYRGTGWEETQYF